This TCR beta chain was recovered during a study of shared clonotypes between healthy human individuals. In the study overall: Each donor had three CD4 naive, three CD4 memory, two CD8 naive and one CD8 memory plate.

Study results and caveats: Large depth notwithstanding, sorted-subset sequencing proved incomplete by rarefaction.

Several immunoSEQ plates received, in even portions, the genomic DNA of each subset. Assay used: immunoSEQ multiplex PCR; TCRdb lists only in-frame clones, some missing. The table has roughly 220,000 clones, just over 65% seen once; the top ten hold over 8.5%. As for this clone: What it binds is not known.

The CDR3 spans 15 residues. V lost 6 bases, J lost 0 bases, and 13 bases lay in between. CDR1 is LGHNA, CDR2 YNFKEQ, per germline. This TCR derives from a man aged 25-45 years in good health. Material: memory CD4+ T cells sorted from blood. Noted subset: CD45RA-negative fraction. V gene TRBV4-2 combines with J gene TRBJ2-3; perhaps TRBD1 as D (6 bases). The DNA for the CDR3 is TGTGCCAGCAGGGACACAGGGCTCAGCACAGATACGCAGTATTTT. It encodes CASRDTGLSTDTQYF.